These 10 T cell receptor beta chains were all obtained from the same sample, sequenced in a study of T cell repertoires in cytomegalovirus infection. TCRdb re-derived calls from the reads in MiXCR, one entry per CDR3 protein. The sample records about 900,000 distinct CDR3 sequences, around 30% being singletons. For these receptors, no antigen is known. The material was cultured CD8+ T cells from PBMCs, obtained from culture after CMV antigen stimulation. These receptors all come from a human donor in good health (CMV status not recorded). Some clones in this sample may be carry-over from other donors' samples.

CDR3 bases: TGTGCCAGCAGCCGATTAAGCGGGGGGGGAACAGATACGCAGTATTTT. It specifies CASSRLSGGGTDTQYF. The V call is TRBV7-6, the J call TRBJ2-3; 10 bases fit TRBD2. The CDR3 length is 16 residues. Germline CDR1 and CDR2: SGHVS and FNYEAQ. After removal of 5 bases from V and 3 bases from J, the junction contained 8 bases not matched to a gene.

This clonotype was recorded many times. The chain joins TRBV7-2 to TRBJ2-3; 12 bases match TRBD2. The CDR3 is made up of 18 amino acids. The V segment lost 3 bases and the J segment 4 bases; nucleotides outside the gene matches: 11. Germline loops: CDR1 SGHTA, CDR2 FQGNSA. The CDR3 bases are TGTGCCAGCAGCTTGGGGTCTAGCGGGGGGGCCTGGGCAGATACGCAGTATTTT. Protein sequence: CASSLGSSGGAWADTQYF.

CDR3 sequence (DNA): TGTGCCAGCAGCGATAAGCGGGGGAGCCAATACAATGAGCAGTTCTTC. Translating gives CASSDKRGSQYNEQFF. The chain couples TRBV9 to TRBJ2-1, with TRBD2 matching 8 bases. The CDR3 runs to 16 residues. V dropped 3 bases and J dropped 4; count of bases not matched to a gene: 9. Per the germline V gene, CDR1 is SGDLS and CDR2 is YYNGEE.

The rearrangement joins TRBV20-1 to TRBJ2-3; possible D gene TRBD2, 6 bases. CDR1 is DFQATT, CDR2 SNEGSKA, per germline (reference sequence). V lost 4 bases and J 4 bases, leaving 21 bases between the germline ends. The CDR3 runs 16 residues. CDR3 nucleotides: TGCAGTGCTATACCGGGACTCCATTCCTGGCCAGATACGCAGTATTTT. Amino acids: CSAIPGLHSWPDTQYF.

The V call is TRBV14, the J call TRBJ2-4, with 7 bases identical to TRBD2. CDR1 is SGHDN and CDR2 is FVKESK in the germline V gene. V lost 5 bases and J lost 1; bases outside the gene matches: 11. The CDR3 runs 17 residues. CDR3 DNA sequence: TGTGCCAGCAGCGCAGGGAGGGGAAGATCGGCCAAAAACATTCAGTACTTC. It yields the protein CASSAGRGRSAKNIQYF.

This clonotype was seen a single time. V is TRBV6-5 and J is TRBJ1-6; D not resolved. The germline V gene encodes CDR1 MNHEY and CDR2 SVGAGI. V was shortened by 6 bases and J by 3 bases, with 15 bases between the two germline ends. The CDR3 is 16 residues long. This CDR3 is CASSREEGHYNSPLHF. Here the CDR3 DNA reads TGTGCCAGCAGCCGGGAGGAAGGCCACTATAATTCACCCCTCCACTTT.

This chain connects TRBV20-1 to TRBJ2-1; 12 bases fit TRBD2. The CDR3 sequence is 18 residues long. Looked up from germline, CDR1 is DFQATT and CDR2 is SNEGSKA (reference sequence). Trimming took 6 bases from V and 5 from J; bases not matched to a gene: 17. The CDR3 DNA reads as TGCAGTGCCCGCCGATTTCTAGCGGGGGGGCCCATGGACAATGAGCAGTTCTTC. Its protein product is CSARRFLAGGPMDNEQFF.

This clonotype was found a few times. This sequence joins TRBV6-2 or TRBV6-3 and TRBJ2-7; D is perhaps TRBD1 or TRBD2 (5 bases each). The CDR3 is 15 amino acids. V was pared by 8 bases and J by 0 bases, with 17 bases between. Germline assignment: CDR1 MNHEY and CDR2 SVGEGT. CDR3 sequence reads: CASAWERGFSYEQYV. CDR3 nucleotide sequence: TGTGCCAGCGCCTGGGAGAGGGGCTTCTCCTACGAGCAGTACGTC.

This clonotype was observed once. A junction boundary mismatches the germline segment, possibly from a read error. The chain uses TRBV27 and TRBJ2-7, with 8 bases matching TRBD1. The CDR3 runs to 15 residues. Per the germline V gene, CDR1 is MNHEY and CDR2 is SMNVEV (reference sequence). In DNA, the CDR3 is TGTGCCAGCACCTCCAGACAGGGGCGAGCCTACGTGCAGTACTTC. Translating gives CASTSRQGRAYVQYF.

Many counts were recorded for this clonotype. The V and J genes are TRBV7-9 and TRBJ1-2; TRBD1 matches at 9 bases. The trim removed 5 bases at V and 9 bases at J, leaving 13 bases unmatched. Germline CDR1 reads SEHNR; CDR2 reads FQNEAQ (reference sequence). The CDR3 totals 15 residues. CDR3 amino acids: CASSLRGGQGVSYTF. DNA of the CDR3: TGTGCCAGCAGCCTTCGAGGGGGACAGGGTGTGAGCTACACCTTC.